The 16 T cell receptor beta chains given below trace back to one sample, sequenced in a study of T cell repertoires in cytomegalovirus infection. These receptors have no known antigen. TCRdb passed the reads through MiXCR, listing each CDR3 protein once. Here the sample spans a few hundred thousand distinct CDR3 sequences, about 33% being singletons. The source was cultured PBMCs, collected from culture after CMV antigen stimulation. These receptors were collected from a human donor in good health (CMV status not recorded). Some clones in this sample may be carry-over from other donors' samples.

This sequence joins TRBV7-9 and TRBJ1-4, with a weak D call TRBD1 (5 bases). The CDR3 covers 14 residues. V was shortened by 7 bases and J by 3 bases, with 12 bases between the two germline ends. Germline loops: CDR1 SEHNR, CDR2 FQNEAQ (reference sequence). The CDR3 loop reads CASKPRGANEKLFF. CDR3 DNA sequence: TGTGCCAGCAAACCCCGGGGGGCTAATGAAAAACTGTTTTTT.

The V and J genes are TRBV11-1 and TRBJ1-1, with D unresolved. Trimming cost V 3 bases and J 5 bases, with 10 bases left between them. Germline lookup yields CDR1 SGHAT and CDR2 FQDESV (reference sequence). This CDR3 region has 13 residues. The CDR3 nucleotides read TGTGCCAGCAGCTTTTCTGGTGTAACTGAAGCTTTCTTT. Translated: CASSFSGVTEAFF.

This clonotype was recorded a few times. This rearrangement joins TRBV19 to TRBJ2-1, with D unresolved. The V and J ends lost 6 bases and 6 bases respectively, with 12 bases between them. The CDR3 covers 13 residues. Germline CDR1 is LNHDA and CDR2 is SQIVND (reference sequence). The CDR3 reads CASRSQRPNEQFF. The CDR3 coding sequence is TGTGCCAGTAGATCGCAGAGACCCAATGAGCAGTTCTTC. Based on the CDR3 plus reference TRBV19 and TRBJ2-1, the full variable domain is DGGITQSPKYLFRKEGQNVTLSCEQNLNHDAMYWYRQDPGQGLRLIYYSQIVNDFQKGDIAEGYSVSREKKESFPLTVTSAQKNPTAFYLCASRSQRPNEQFFGPGTRLTVL.

The chain has TRBV19 and TRBJ2-1, with 7 bases that match TRBD1. The germline V gene has CDR1 LNHDA and CDR2 SQIVND (reference sequence). The J segment lost 2 bases and the V segment lost 4 bases, leaving 5 bases of the junction unmatched. The CDR3 loop spans 15 amino acids. This chain's CDR3 is CASSTTGTAYNEQFF. In DNA, the CDR3 is TGTGCCAGTAGTACTACCGGGACAGCCTACAATGAGCAGTTCTTC. Complete variable domain (other parts from reference TRBV19 and TRBJ2-1): DGGITQSPKYLFRKEGQNVTLSCEQNLNHDAMYWYRQDPGQGLRLIYYSQIVNDFQKGDIAEGYSVSREKKESFPLTVTSAQKNPTAFYLCASSTTGTAYNEQFFGPGTRLTVL.

This clonotype was observed many times. J is TRBJ1-6 and V is TRBV7-9, with no clear D. The germline V gene has CDR1 SEHNR and CDR2 FQNEAQ (reference sequence). V was trimmed by 1 base and J by 4 bases, leaving 14 bases between them. This CDR3 comprises 17 residues. CDR3 DNA: TGTGCCAGCAGCTTAGACCCCGGGGAGGGTTATAATTCACCCCTCCACTTT. Its translation is CASSLDPGEGYNSPLHF. Complete variable domain (other parts from reference TRBV7-9 and TRBJ1-6): DTGVSQNPRHKITKRGQNVTFRCDPISEHNRLYWYRQTLGQGPEFLTYFQNEAQLEKSRLLSDRFSAERPKGSFSTLEIQRTEQGDSAMYLCASSLDPGEGYNSPLHFGNGTRLTVT.

This clonotype was detected many times. This chain uses TRBV7-2 with TRBJ1-2; D perhaps matches TRBD1 (5 bases). V gave up 5 bases and J gave up 6 bases, with 19 bases separating them. Germline V CDR1 and CDR2: SGHTA, FQGNSA. The CDR3 totals 15 residues. CDR3 coding DNA: TGTGCCAGCAGCCCCAACGCAGGGACCTCACATGGCTACACCTTC. Translation: CASSPNAGTSHGYTF.

The CDR3 DNA reads TGTGCCAGCAGCTCGGGACTAGCGGTGGATAACGAGCAGTACGTC. Translating gives CASSSGLAVDNEQYV. The chain carries TRBV7-3 and TRBJ2-7, with 11 bases that match TRBD2. The V gene's germline CDR1 is SGHTA and CDR2 FQGTGA. V gave up 4 bases and J gave up 5 bases; unmatched junction bases: 7. The CDR3 totals 15 residues.

This clonotype has only a few counts. The chain's CDR3 is CASSLVLAHQETQYF. For the CDR3, the DNA is TGTGCCAGCAGCTTAGTGCTAGCGCACCAAGAGACCCAGTACTTC. V gene TRBV7-2 combines with J gene TRBJ2-5; possible D gene TRBD2, 6 bases. The CDR3 is 15 residues long. The V gene's germline CDR1 is SGHTA and CDR2 FQGNSA. V lost 1 base and J 0 bases, leaving 9 bases between the germline ends.

Only a few counts were recorded for this clonotype. This chain uses TRBV7-2 with TRBJ2-1; 8 nucleotides match TRBD2. The CDR3 covers 16 residues. J lost 7 bases, V lost 1 base, and 9 bases had no gene match. Looked up from germline, CDR1 is SGHTA and CDR2 is FQGNSA. The CDR3 region is CASSLVPAGGPNEQFF. The CDR3 nucleotides are TGTGCCAGCAGCTTAGTTCCGGCGGGAGGCCCGAATGAGCAGTTCTTC.

This clonotype was seen a handful of times. V and J are TRBV28 and TRBJ2-2, with D possibly matching TRBD2 (8 bases). Germline V gene sequence: CDR1 MDHEN, CDR2 SYDVKM. Trimming left V 1 base short and J 5 bases short, with 23 bases between. The CDR3 spans 19 residues. CDR3 in amino acids: CASSLLEAGAGGRTGELFF. Here the CDR3 DNA reads TGTGCCAGCAGTTTATTGGAAGCGGGAGCAGGGGGACGAACCGGGGAGCTGTTTTTT.

This clonotype was recorded a few times. V usage is TRBV4-1 and J usage is TRBJ2-7; 10 bases agree with TRBD2. CDR3 size: 15 residues. V was clipped by 5 bases and J by 7 bases; unmatched bases: 11. Germline V CDR1 and CDR2: MGHRA, YSYEKL. CDR3 in DNA: TGCGCCAGCAGCGCGGATTTAGCGGGAGGATTAGAGCAGTACGTC. Encoded protein: CASSADLAGGLEQYV.

The gene calls are TRBV4-1 and TRBJ2-2, with D perhaps matching TRBD1 (5 bases). Germline V gene lookup returns CDR1 MGHRA and CDR2 YSYEKL. The CDR3 is 15 amino acids. V lost 6 bases and J 0 bases, leaving 11 bases between the germline ends. CDR3 amino acids: CASRQGFANTGELFF. CDR3 coding DNA: TGCGCCAGCAGGCAGGGTTTTGCGAACACCGGGGAGCTGTTTTTT.

The CDR3 here is CASSQTGGVYNEQFF. Here the CDR3 DNA reads TGTGCCAGCAGTCAGACAGGGGGGGTCTACAATGAGCAGTTCTTC. J is TRBJ2-1 and V is TRBV27, with 9 bases fitting TRBD1. This CDR3 contains 15 residues. Germline V gives CDR1 MNHEY, CDR2 SMNVEV (reference sequence). After removal of 5 bases from V and 3 bases from J, the junction contained 5 bases not matched to a gene.

This clonotype showed up just once. The chain carries TRBV20-1 and TRBJ2-7; D might be TRBD1 or TRBD2, each matching 6 bases. The CDR3 contains 15 residues. Trimming took off 1 base at V and 9 bases at J, with 22 bases between the two ends. Germline loops: CDR1 DFQATT, CDR2 SNEGSKA (reference sequence). The CDR3 spells CSARANPGHRGGQYV. Written as DNA, the CDR3 is TGCAGTGCTAGAGCCAACCCGGGACACCGGGGAGGGCAGTACGTC.

A few counts support this clonotype. Here the CDR3 DNA reads TGTGCCAGCAGTTATGCTGTTGGGGGCACCGGGGAGCTGTTTTTT. This gives the protein CASSYAVGGTGELFF. V is TRBV6-2 or TRBV6-3 and J is TRBJ2-2; either TRBD1 or TRBD2 may fit D (5 bases each). The length of the CDR3 is 15 residues. Trimming removed 3 bases at V and 4 bases at J, with 12 bases between. Germline CDR1 is MNHEY and CDR2 is SVGEGT.

The V call is TRBV11-2, the J call TRBJ1-2; TRBD1 is a possible D gene (5 bases). Trimming took off 0 bases at V and 5 bases at J, with 13 bases between the two ends. Germline V lookup: CDR1 SGHAT, CDR2 FQNNGV. This CDR3 region has 15 residues. The CDR3 protein is CASSLDSGTFYGYTF. The CDR3 nucleotides read TGTGCCAGCAGCTTAGATTCGGGGACGTTTTATGGCTACACCTTC. Drawing the rest from reference TRBV11-2 and TRBJ1-2, the complete variable domain is EAGVAQSPRYKIIEKRQSVAFWCNPISGHATLYWYQQILGQGPKLLIQFQNNGVVDDSQLPKDRFSAERLKGVDSTLKIQPAKLEDSAVYLCASSLDSGTFYGYTFGSGTRLTVV.